This TCR beta chain emerged from a study of blood T cell repertoires in COVID-19. Study as a whole: The samples span acute and convalescent COVID-19 from the United States, Italy and Spain.

Data came from immunoSEQ multiplex PCR; TCRdb stores just in-frame clones and leaves some out. The sample includes 250,000 to 350,000 clones, 88% of them seen just once. The V segment lost 10 bases and the J segment 6 bases; nucleotides outside the gene matches: 7. There are 13 residues in the CDR3. The germline gives CDR1 MNHEY, CDR2 SVGAGI. This sequence was found in a woman aged 55-70 years in a cohort exposed to, infected with or recovered from COVID-19 (not recorded which). The sequenced sample was PBMCs or T cells enriched from blood (not recorded which). The V gene is TRBV6-5, the J gene TRBJ2-5; 11 bases fit TRBD2. The CDR3 DNA sequence: TGTGCCACTATAGCGGGAGGGGGGAAGACCCAGTACTTC. Translating it yields CATIAGGGKTQYF.